These 18 T cell receptor beta chains share one sample of origin, sequenced in a study of T cells after yellow fever vaccination. Via MiXCR, TCRdb re-called the 5' RACE reads, giving one row per CDR3 protein. The sample has hundreds of thousands of distinct CDR3 sequences; approximately 12% are singletons. The material was CD4+ T cells sorted from PBMCs, obtained 15 days after the yellow fever booster vaccination. Source of these receptors: a man aged 18 to 35 who received the YFV17D yellow fever vaccine.

The gene calls are TRBV2 and TRBJ2-1; 12 bases match TRBD2. Germline values: CDR1 SNHLY, CDR2 FYNNEI. This CDR3 contains 12 residues. V was pared by 8 bases and J by 7 bases, with 0 bases of the junction left unmatched. Here the CDR3 DNA reads TGTGCCAGCGGACTAGCGGGGAATGAGCAGTTCTTC. Its protein product is CASGLAGNEQFF. Full variable domain (rest looked up from reference TRBV2 and TRBJ2-1): EPEVTQTPSHQVTQMGQEVILRCVPISNHLYFYWYRQILGQKVEFLVSFYNNEISEKSEIFDDQFSVERPDGSNFTLKIRSTKLEDSAMYFCASGLAGNEQFFGPGTRLTVL.

The rearrangement uses TRBV5-5 and TRBJ1-2, with D perhaps matching TRBD1 (6 bases). The germline V gene encodes CDR1 SGHKS and CDR2 YYEKEE (reference sequence). CDR3 length: 14 amino acids. V was clipped by 0 bases and J by 8 bases, with 14 bases between them. CDR3 bases: TGTGCCAGCAGCTTGGCCGAGGGGGGATCCGGCTACACCTTC. This gives the protein CASSLAEGGSGYTF.

The CDR3 DNA reads as TGTGCCAGCAGCTTGATCGGAGGCGGCGAGACCCAGTACTTC. Its protein product is CASSLIGGGETQYF. V is TRBV7-2 and J is TRBJ2-5; a possible D gene is TRBD2 (5 bases). V gave up 3 bases and J gave up 5 bases, with 13 bases separating them. The V gene's germline CDR1 is SGHTA and CDR2 FQGNSA. CDR3 size: 14 residues.

The sample holds one count of this clonotype. The rearrangement joins TRBV10-1 to TRBJ2-1; 8 bases are shared with TRBD1. This CDR3 comprises 16 residues. CDR1 and CDR2 from the germline V gene are WNHNN and SYGVQD (reference sequence). V lost 2 bases and J lost 0; bases outside the gene matches: 3. CDR3 sequence reads: CASSEQGASSYNEQFF. The CDR3 DNA follows: TGCGCCAGCAGTGAGCAGGGGGCGAGCTCCTACAATGAGCAGTTCTTC.

This chain links TRBV20-1 with TRBJ1-2, with TRBD1 matching over 8 bases. The CDR3 loop spans 16 amino acids. Germline V gene lookup returns CDR1 DFQATT and CDR2 SNEGSKA (reference sequence). V lost 7 bases, J lost 0 bases, and 13 bases stayed unmatched. The CDR3 reads CSDGPGQATANYGYTF. The CDR3 DNA follows: TGCAGTGACGGCCCGGGACAGGCCACAGCTAACTATGGCTACACCTTC.

This clonotype came up many times. V gene TRBV29-1 combines with J gene TRBJ1-1; D might be TRBD1 (5 bases). The CDR3 extends over 13 amino acids. Per the germline V gene, CDR1 is SQVTM and CDR2 is ANQGSEA. The V end lost 5 bases, the J end lost 1 base, and 11 bases lay between the germline ends. The CDR3 spells CSVRKQENTEAFF. In DNA form, the CDR3 reads TGCAGCGTTCGTAAACAGGAGAACACTGAAGCTTTCTTT.

The V call is TRBV20-1, the J call TRBJ1-1; no clear D gene. V dropped 5 bases and J dropped 8 bases, with 15 bases sitting between them. Germline-derived CDR1 and CDR2 are DFQATT and SNEGSKA (reference sequence). CDR3 size: 12 residues. The CDR3 nucleotides read TGCAGTGCTGGGCGGGCGGAAACCGAAGCTTTCTTT. Translation gives CSAGRAETEAFF.

This clonotype appeared many times. The chain links TRBV5-1 to TRBJ2-4; perhaps TRBD1 as D (7 bases). The CDR3 is 17 amino acids. The germline gives CDR1 SGHRS, CDR2 YFSETQ. Between the trimmed V and J ends, which lost 1 base and 2 bases, there was a span of 16 bases. CDR3 in DNA: TGCGCCAGCAGCTTGCCTGAGGCAGGGGGGACCAAAAACATTCAGTACTTC. Its protein is CASSLPEAGGTKNIQYF.

The J gene is TRBJ2-7, the V gene TRBV19, with D perhaps TRBD1 (7 bases). Germline V gene sequence: CDR1 LNHDA, CDR2 SQIVND (reference sequence). Trimming cost V 5 bases and J 3 bases, with 17 bases left between them. The CDR3 covers 15 residues. CDR3 protein: CASSRGTDGGYEQYF. In DNA form, the CDR3 reads TGTGCCAGTAGTCGCGGGACAGACGGAGGCTACGAGCAGTACTTC.

The V call is TRBV20-1, the J call TRBJ1-1, with 7 bases aligning to TRBD1. CDR1 and CDR2 (germline): DFQATT, SNEGSKA (reference sequence). V lost 4 bases to trimming and J lost 0 bases; unmatched junction nucleotides: 5. The CDR3 extends over 14 amino acids. CDR3 region: CSAKMGQMNTEAFF. DNA for the CDR3: TGCAGTGCTAAAATGGGACAGATGAACACTGAAGCTTTCTTT.

This clonotype was counted only a few times. The gene calls are TRBV25-1 and TRBJ2-2; D remains ambiguous. The CDR3 runs 13 residues. Germline V lookup: CDR1 MGHDK, CDR2 SYGVNS. Deletions cut 7 bases from V and 2 bases from J, with 8 bases between. In DNA form, the CDR3 reads TGTGCCAGCATCTCAAGTAACACCGGGGAGCTGTTTTTT. It codes for CASISSNTGELFF.

This clonotype has at least ten counts. This chain links TRBV12-3 or TRBV12-4 with TRBJ1-1; D may be TRBD1 (6 bases). V shed 3 bases and J shed 2 bases, with 10 bases lying between them. This CDR3 is 14 amino acids long. CDR3 nucleotides: TGTGCCAGCAGTTTCCGACAGGATAACACTGAAGCTTTCTTT. Its translation: CASSFRQDNTEAFF.

The chain combines TRBV6-5 with TRBJ2-7; tentative D call: TRBD1 (6 bases). V was cut by 4 bases and J by 4 bases, with 11 bases left in between. Germline CDR1 MNHEY, CDR2 SVGAGI. The length of the CDR3 is 13 residues. Here the CDR3 DNA reads TGTGCCAGCAGTTTCGTACAGGGATACGAGCAGTACTTC. It yields the protein CASSFVQGYEQYF.

This clonotype was observed a few times. The V gene is TRBV28, the J gene TRBJ2-3, with 8 bases aligning to TRBD1. CDR1 and CDR2 (germline): MDHEN, SYDVKM. The CDR3 has 15 residues. Trimming removed 4 bases from V and 7 bases from J; junction bases left unmatched: 10. The CDR3 nucleotides read TGTGCCAGCAGTTCCCTCACAGGGGGTGTTTATACGCAGTATTTT. Amino acid sequence: CASSSLTGGVYTQYF.

The J gene is TRBJ2-7, the V gene TRBV21-1. TRBV21-1 is classified as a pseudogene. The CDR3 is 14 amino acids. The CDR3 DNA reads as TGTGCCAGCAGCAAAGCAGGCTTGATGAACGAGCAGTACGTC. Residues: CASSKAGLMNEQYV.

This clonotype was counted a few times. The chain combines TRBV23-1 with TRBJ2-7, with no clear D. TRBV23-1 is an ORF, and what it does is uncertain. The CDR3 covers 13 residues. The ends were cut back, 4 bases at V and 3 bases at J, with 10 bases in the middle. CDR3 sequence (DNA): TGCGCCAGCAGTCGGTTCATGCACTACGAGCAGTACTTC. Amino acid sequence: CASSRFMHYEQYF.

This clonotype was seen a few times. The chain joins TRBV16 to TRBJ2-7, with TRBD1 matching over 7 bases. Germline loops: CDR1 KGHSY, CDR2 FQNENV. V trimming: 0 bases; J trimming: 6 bases; junction bases outside the gene matches: 11. CDR3 length: 16 residues. Here the CDR3 reads CASSQSESDAGGEQYV. The CDR3 DNA follows: TGTGCCAGCAGCCAATCGGAATCGGACGCAGGGGGCGAGCAGTACGTC.

This clonotype was counted only a few times. The rearrangement uses TRBV5-6 and TRBJ2-7; TRBD2 might be the D (7 bases). Germline V CDR1 and CDR2: SGHDT, YYEEEE. Trimming removed 2 bases from V and 0 bases from J, with 21 bases in between. The CDR3 loop spans 18 amino acids. The CDR3 loop reads CASSFGDGGPTSSYEQYV. The CDR3 DNA reads as TGTGCCAGCAGCTTTGGGGACGGGGGGCCCACATCCTCCTACGAGCAGTACGTC.